This TCR beta chain comes out of a study of cytomegalovirus exposure and HLA in healthy donors (dated by TCRdb to about 2017). For context, the study as a whole: An earlier analysis of some 620 of the donors reported under 300 Gb of sequence data and around 120 million unique TCR beta sequences obtained from about 179 million T cells. Of the roughly 430 genotyped donors, approximately 83% fell in the genetic ancestry cluster associated with self-reported Caucasian donors. The aim of the study was to test whether cataloging public T cell receptors could identify signatures of past pathogen exposure. Roughly 300 gigabases of sequencing data and roughly 80 million unique TCR sequences made up an early release that covered roughly 670 HLA-typed donors. Class I and class II HLA loci were covered by the typing at four-digit resolution. To study patterns of TCR occurrence, a later analysis re-analyzed previously published TCR beta repertoires from around 670 donors and added high-resolution HLA genotyping. Typing coverage differed by locus: A, B, C, DRB1 and DQB1 were typed in about 629-640 donors, DQA1 in 500 to 550, DPA1 in 600 to 610, and DPB1 in 472. Roughly five DR-DQ haplotypes were treated as single units for association and clustering because of strong linkage in the cohort. Besides the first cohort of around 670 subjects, a separate validation cohort made up of about 120 different subjects was used. In an earlier analysis of 587 of the donors, high-throughput TCR beta sequencing was used to judge whether each TCR beta V gene segment behaved as functional or pseudogenic. The later analysis used no new phenotypic data to find candidate immune exposures, relying instead on TCR beta sequences and their occurrence across donors. On average, 235,054 unique TCR beta nucleotide sequences were sequenced per donor among 398 genotyped donors of the cohort, with approximately 18% of those sequences being non-productive. A later genetic analysis used genome-wide SNP genotypes for 398 of the 666 donors, treating that subset as a discovery cohort. Donor age, sex, ethnicity and CMV serostatus were compiled together with the repertoire data. Using immunosequencing, the study profiled T cell repertoires from 500 to 800 subjects and related those repertoires to cytomegalovirus serostatus. The study combined high-throughput TCR immunosequencing, statistical association of individual TCRs with disease status, and machine learning to predict cytomegalovirus infection status. All discovery cohort repertoires had been generated using a single sequencing platform. Broad study findings and their caveats: A later analysis found that most CMV-associated TCR beta chains appeared HLA-restricted, with HLA associations seemingly driven largely by CMV exposure. A later analysis associated 15,000 or so TCR beta sequences with specific HLA alleles at a false discovery rate of 0.05. Correlated functional status among segregating V segments might reflect linkage disequilibrium, but an unknown experimental factor could not be ruled out. In the study, around 150 TCR beta chains were listed as associated with cytomegalovirus. Some IMGT-functional V segments, including TRBV6-2 and TRBV6-3, could not be told apart with the 87-base-pair reads, so those segments were excluded. Because HLA typing was unavailable for some donors at each locus, only the typed subset was used in association tests. Strong co-occurrence of HLA alleles, especially DR and DQ, made assigning TCR associations to individual alleles difficult. An association between a missense DCLRE1C variant and V-gene and J-gene trimming of TCR beta chains was found in a later genetic analysis and replicated in an independent cohort. A further reported finding was that TCR beta sequences accurately predicted the HLA-A and HLA-B alleles for most subjects in the first cohort. In both the original and validation cohorts, the classifier was reported to diagnose cytomegalovirus status with high specificity and sensitivity. According to a later analysis, parvovirus B19, influenza, CMV and Epstein-Barr virus appeared linked to several top co-occurrence clusters. The presence/absence analyses assumed that sequencing depth was roughly uniform across donors, and that assumption may not be true. CMV serostatus was the only immune exposure information available for the cohort. While some public TCRs were present in many individuals, most TCR sequences turned up only very rarely across donors. Broadly in line with IMGT annotations, most TCR beta V segments showed up in productive rearrangements about 90% or about 30% of the time in an earlier analysis of some 590 of the donors. In a later analysis, TCR association rates were found to vary across HLA loci, with the most associated TCRs seen for DRB1 alleles and the fewest for HLA-C alleles. In a later analysis, HLA-associated TCR beta chains showed more clonal expansion and lower generation probabilities than non-associated chains that were equally common. In this cohort, only TCR beta chains were sequenced, and detectable features were limited by the absence of alpha or paired-chain data. Approximately 18 rarely observed V segments, including chromosome 9 orphons, were excluded from the earlier analysis of some 590 of the donors because counts were too low. Three of the identified cytomegalovirus-associated TCR beta chains were confirmed in vitro to be specific for cytomegalovirus antigens. A cluster of highly shared sequence variants was judged likely to represent a technical artifact of the sequencing pipeline. According to a later genetic analysis, donors in an Asian-associated ancestry cluster had fewer N-insertions in productive TCRs than the roughly 700-donor mean. According to the authors, the approach could potentially be generalized to other disease states and immunological phenotypes.

Inclusive of the bounding cysteine and phenylalanine, the CDR3 is 16 residues long. Of all the DNA, just the CDR3 is kept, 48 bases in frame from base 1. As encoded in the germline V gene (reference sequence), CDR1 is LNHNV while CDR2 is YYDKDF. Trimmed from V: 0 bases; trimmed from J: 5 bases; junction bases lacking a gene match: 6. On this clone itself: There is no known antigen for this receptor. No base quality values were provided; no much bigger clone lies one nucleotide off.

The cohort was made up of 500 to 850 healthy bone marrow donors. At the time of sampling, every cohort member was nominally healthy, though immune exposures that went unrecorded were likely present. The donor was CMV seronegative and was included in the group of a few hundred seronegative cohort members. Each donor provided a peripheral blood sample, and peripheral blood mononuclear cells were used for TCR beta sequencing. Genomic DNA was extracted from the blood cell samples with the Qiagen DNeasy Blood Extraction Kit. The receptor library was made with the immunoSEQ multiplex PCR assay. A mixture of 60 forward primers for TCR Vbeta segments and 13 reverse primers for TCR Jbeta segments was used in the multiplex PCR. Amplification of the CDR3 region of rearranged TCR beta genes was performed with a multiplex PCR assay on genomic DNA. Amplified TCR beta libraries were sequenced as 87-base-pair reads on the Illumina HiSeq System. Regarding the original processing steps: Across the 500 to 850 repertoires, a later analysis counted 80 million or so unique TCR beta chains, some 11 million of which were shared by at least two donors. Raw reads were error-corrected and collapsed into unique sequences by a nearest-neighbor algorithm in which closely related sequences were merged to remove PCR and sequencing errors. Alignment of CDR3 sequences to IMGT reference sequences was used to assign V, D and J gene segments. For a sequence to be retained, a match of at least six nucleotides was required to both a V gene segment and a J gene segment. Rearrangements were classified as productive when the CDR3 lacked stop codons and remained in frame with V and J, and all other rearrangements were classified as non-productive. CDR3 was defined according to IMGT convention as the region running from the second conserved V-encoded cysteine to the conserved J-encoded phenylalanine. The earlier analysis of more than 450 of the donors excluded sequences that lacked an unambiguous match to a single V gene segment. In an earlier analysis of 500 to 750 of the donors, V segments were called functional above 56.7% productive rearrangements and were called segregating when the between-donor standard deviation exceeded 5%. To diagnose cytomegalovirus status from the catalog of TCR beta chain sequences, a statistical classification framework was built. In a later analysis, V and J genes were assigned by comparing TCR nucleotide sequences against IMGT/GENE-DB human TR gene sequences. A later analysis assigned CDR3 sequences and most-parsimonious VDJ recombination scenarios with the TCRdist pipeline. In a later analysis, each TCR beta chain was defined by its CDR3 amino acid sequence together with its V-gene family, and reads lacking a unique V-gene family were excluded. In a later analysis, 500 to 700 highly shared, low-generation-probability nucleotide sequences were removed to address suspected cross-contamination and a sequencing artifact. A later analysis calculated a clonal expansion index for each public chain from normalized within-repertoire ranks of inferred template counts. In a later analysis, generation probabilities were computed using a VDJ recombination model fitted to out-of-frame rearrangements, and the results were checked against IGoR. In a later analysis, hypergeometric tests were used to score TCR-TCR, TCR-HLA and TCR-CMV co-occurrence, with a repertoire-size bias correction applied to TCR pairs. To estimate false discovery rates, a later analysis permuted the HLA or CMV assignments 20 times. A later analysis grouped co-occurring TCRs with DBSCAN, adding TCRdist sequence similarity when clustering within HLA-allele-positive subsets. Co-occurrence clustering excluded repertoires with fewer than 30,000 or more than 120,000 public chains, plus five with anomalous nucleotide sharing. The clones in this table, taken by TCRdb from immuneACCESS, are in-frame only. Not every clone is retained; where verified, under half of the shortfall comes from an unresolved V gene, and the cause of the rest is unknown. D and trimming were read from the DNA, whereas the V and J calls and clone size are those reported in that table. In this sample the table shows about 55,000 clones, nearly 85% of which occur a single time. The ten largest clones capture 1.5% to 2% of the sample.

Recombination linked TRBV15 to TRBJ1-5, with 8 junctional bases fitting TRBD1. Source material: PBMCs. The TCR originated in a man aged 25 to 40 in good health and CMV-seronegative. The DNA sequence is TGTGCCACCAGCAGAGACAGGGGGCAATATTATCAGCCCCAGCATTTT. Its translation is CATSRDRGQYYQPQHF.